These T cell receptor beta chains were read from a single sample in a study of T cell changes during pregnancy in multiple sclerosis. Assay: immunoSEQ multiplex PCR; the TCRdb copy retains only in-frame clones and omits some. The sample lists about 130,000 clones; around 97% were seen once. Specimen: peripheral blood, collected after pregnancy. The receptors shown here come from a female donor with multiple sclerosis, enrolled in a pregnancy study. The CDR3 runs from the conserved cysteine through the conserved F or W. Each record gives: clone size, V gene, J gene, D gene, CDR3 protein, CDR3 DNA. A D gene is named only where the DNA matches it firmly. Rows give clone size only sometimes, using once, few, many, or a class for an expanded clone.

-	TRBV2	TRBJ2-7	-	CASTDKNYEQYF	TGTGCCAGTACTGACAAGAACTACGAGCAGTACTTC
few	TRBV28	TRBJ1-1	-	CASSLLVDTEAFF	TGTGCCAGCAGTTTATTAGTGGACACTGAAGCTTTCTTT
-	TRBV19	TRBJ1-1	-	CASTRVMNTEAFF	TGTGCCAGTACAAGAGTCATGAACACTGAAGCTTTCTTT
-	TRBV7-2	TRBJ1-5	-	CASSLDTYSNQPQHF	TGTGCCAGCAGCTTAGATACATATAGCAATCAGCCCCAGCATTTT
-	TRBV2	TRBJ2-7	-	CASSGYEQYF	TGTGCCAGCAGCGGTTACGAGCAGTACTTC
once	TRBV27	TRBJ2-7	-	CASSFPGMEQYF	TGTGCCAGCAGTTTCCCAGGCATGGAGCAGTACTTC
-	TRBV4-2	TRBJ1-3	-	CASSQTQSSGNTIYF	TGTGCCAGCAGCCAGACACAGTCCTCTGGAAACACCATATATTTT
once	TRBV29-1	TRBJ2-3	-	CSVKISDRPSDTQYF	TGCAGCGTTAAAATCTCGGACAGACCATCAGATACGCAGTATTTT
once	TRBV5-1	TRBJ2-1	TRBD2	CASSIASGEWDEQFF	TGCGCCAGCAGCATAGCTAGCGGGGAATGGGATGAGCAGTTCTTC
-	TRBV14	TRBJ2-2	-	CASRPQDTGELFF	TGTGCCAGCAGACCGCAGGACACCGGGGAGCTGTTTTTT
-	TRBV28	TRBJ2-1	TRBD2	CASSTAGWGNEQFF	TGTGCCAGCAGCACAGCGGGATGGGGCAATGAGCAGTTCTTC
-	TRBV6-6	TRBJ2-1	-	CASSWVGTTGGNEQFF	TGTGCCAGCAGTTGGGTCGGGACAACCGGGGGGAATGAGCAGTTCTTC
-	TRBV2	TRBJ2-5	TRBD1	CASRGQGRQETQYF	TGTGCCAGCAGGGGACAGGGTCGCCAAGAGACCCAGTACTTC
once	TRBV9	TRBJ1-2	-	CASSPGGGEDGYGYTF	TGTGCCAGCAGCCCCGGCGGAGGGGAAGATGGGTATGGCTACACCTTC
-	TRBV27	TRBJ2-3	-	CASRWHGTDTQYF	TGTGCCAGCCGTTGGCATGGCACAGATACGCAGTATTTT
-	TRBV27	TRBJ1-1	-	CASSQSTRGNTEAFF	TGTGCCAGCAGTCAAAGTACCAGGGGGAACACTGAAGCTTTCTTT
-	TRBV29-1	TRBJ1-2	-	CSVDSYGYTF	TGCAGCGTTGATAGCTATGGCTACACCTTC
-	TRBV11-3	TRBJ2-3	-	CASSLGREFTDTQYF	TGTGCCAGCAGCTTAGGGAGGGAGTTCACAGATACGCAGTATTTT
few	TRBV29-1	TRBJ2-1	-	CSVANNEQFF	TGCAGCGTTGCTAACAATGAGCAGTTCTTC
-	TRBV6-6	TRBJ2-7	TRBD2	CASTSGGRPYEQYF	TGTGCCAGCACCTCTGGCGGGAGACCCTACGAGCAGTACTTC
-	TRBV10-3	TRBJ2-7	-	CAAQAVGSSYEQYF	TGTGCCGCCCAGGCTGTCGGGAGCTCCTACGAGCAGTACTTC
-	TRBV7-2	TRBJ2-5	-	CASSSTGYETQYF	TGTGCCAGCAGCTCGACGGGATATGAGACCCAGTACTTC
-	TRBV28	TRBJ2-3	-	CASSLSYTDTQYF	TGTGCCAGCAGTTTATCCTACACAGATACGCAGTATTTT
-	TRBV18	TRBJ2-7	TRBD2	CASSLRLAPNGEQYF	TGTGCCAGCTCACTCAGACTAGCGCCCAATGGCGAGCAGTACTTC